The source of this T cell receptor (beta chain) is a study of multiple sclerosis patients with progressive multifocal leukoencephalopathy. Study-wide points: Less diverse TRB repertoires were suggested in most PML patients. Before and during natalizumab, the clones expanded at PML already existed.

This clone was recorded once. The antigen is not known. Libraries were prepared by immunoSEQ multiplex PCR; TCRdb keeps only in-frame clonotypes and omits some of them. The sample includes 25,000 to 35,000 clones, roughly 89% of them seen just once. Time point defined: time of PML onset. CDR1 and CDR2 (germline): SGHAT, FQNNGV. The CDR3 extends over 16 amino acids. Specimen: PBMCs, collected from a patient treated with natalizumab. This chain links TRBV11-2 with TRBJ2-5; 11 bases align to TRBD2. The J call may be wrong; the DNA end is better matched by TRBJ2-7. This sequence was found in a woman aged 40 to 55 with progressive multifocal leukoencephalopathy. The CDR3 protein is CASSPPGLAGGNEQYF. As DNA, the CDR3 is TGTGCCAGCAGCCCCCCTGGCCTAGCGGGAGGCAACGAGCAGTACTTC.